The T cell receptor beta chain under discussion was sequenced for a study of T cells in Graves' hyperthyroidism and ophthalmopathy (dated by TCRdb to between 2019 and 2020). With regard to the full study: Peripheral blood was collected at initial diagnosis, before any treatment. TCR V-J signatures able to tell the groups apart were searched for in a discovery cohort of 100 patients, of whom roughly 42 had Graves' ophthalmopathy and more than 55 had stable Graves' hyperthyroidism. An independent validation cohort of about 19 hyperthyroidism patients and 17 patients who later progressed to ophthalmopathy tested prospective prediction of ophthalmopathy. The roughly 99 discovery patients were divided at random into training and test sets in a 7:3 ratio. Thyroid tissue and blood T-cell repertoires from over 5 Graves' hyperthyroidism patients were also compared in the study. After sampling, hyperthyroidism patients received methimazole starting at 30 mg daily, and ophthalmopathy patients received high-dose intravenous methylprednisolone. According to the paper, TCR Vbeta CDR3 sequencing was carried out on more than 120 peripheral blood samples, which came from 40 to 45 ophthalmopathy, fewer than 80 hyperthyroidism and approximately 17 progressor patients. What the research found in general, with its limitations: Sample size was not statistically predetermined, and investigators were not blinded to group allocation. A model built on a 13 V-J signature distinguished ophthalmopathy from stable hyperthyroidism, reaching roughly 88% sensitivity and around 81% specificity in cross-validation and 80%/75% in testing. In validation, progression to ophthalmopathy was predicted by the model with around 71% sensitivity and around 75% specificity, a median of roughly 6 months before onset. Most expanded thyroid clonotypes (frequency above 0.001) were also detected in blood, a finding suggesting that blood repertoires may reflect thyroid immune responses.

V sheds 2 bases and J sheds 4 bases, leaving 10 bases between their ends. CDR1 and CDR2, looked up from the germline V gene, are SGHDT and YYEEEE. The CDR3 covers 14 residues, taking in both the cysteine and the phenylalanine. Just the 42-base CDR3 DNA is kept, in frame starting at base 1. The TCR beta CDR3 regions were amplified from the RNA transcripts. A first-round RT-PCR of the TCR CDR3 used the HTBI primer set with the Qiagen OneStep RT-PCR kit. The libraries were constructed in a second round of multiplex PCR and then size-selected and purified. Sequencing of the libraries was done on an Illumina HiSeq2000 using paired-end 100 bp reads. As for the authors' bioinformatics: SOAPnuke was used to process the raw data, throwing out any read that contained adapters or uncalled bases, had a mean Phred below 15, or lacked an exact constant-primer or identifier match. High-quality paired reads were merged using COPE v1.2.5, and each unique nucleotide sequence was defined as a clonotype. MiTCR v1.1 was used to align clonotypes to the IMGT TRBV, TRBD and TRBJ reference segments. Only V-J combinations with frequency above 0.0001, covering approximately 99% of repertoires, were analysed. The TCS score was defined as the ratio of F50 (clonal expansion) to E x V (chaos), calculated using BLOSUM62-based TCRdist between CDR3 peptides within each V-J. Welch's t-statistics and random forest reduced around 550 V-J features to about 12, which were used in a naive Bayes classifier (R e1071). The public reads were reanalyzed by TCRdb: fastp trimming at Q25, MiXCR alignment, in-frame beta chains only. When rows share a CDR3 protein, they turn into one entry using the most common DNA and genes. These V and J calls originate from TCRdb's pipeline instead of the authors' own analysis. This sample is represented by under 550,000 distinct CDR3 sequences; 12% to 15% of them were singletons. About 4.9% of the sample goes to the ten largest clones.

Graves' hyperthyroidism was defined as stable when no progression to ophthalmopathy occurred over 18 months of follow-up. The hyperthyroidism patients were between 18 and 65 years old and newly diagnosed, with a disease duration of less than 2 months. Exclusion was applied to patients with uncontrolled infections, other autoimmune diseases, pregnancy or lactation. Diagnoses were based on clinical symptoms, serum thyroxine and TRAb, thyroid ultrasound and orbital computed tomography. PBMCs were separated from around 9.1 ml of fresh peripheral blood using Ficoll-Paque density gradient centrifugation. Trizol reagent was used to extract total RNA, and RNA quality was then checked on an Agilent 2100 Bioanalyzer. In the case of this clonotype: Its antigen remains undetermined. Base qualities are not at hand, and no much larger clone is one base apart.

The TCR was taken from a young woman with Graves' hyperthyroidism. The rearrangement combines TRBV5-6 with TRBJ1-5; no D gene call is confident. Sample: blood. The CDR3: CASSFFQLNQPQHF. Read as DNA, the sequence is TGTGCCAGCAGCTTTTTCCAACTAAATCAGCCCCAGCATTTT.